Sequencing of this TCR beta chain was carried out in a study of T cells in Graves' hyperthyroidism and ophthalmopathy. Germline CDR1 KGHSH, CDR2 LQKENI. The CDR3 has 14 amino acids. V lost 9 bases and J 2 bases, leaving 16 bases between the germline ends. From RNA transcripts, TCR beta CDR3 regions were amplified. Initially, a first-round RT-PCR of the TCR CDR3 employed the HTBI primer set. TCRdb re-called the multiplex PCR reads with MiXCR, one entry per CDR3 protein. Of hundreds of thousands of distinct CDR3 sequences in the sample, roughly 13% are singletons; the top ten hold 9.2%. This clonotype showed up many times. Each diagnosis drew on symptoms, thyroxine, TRAb, thyroid ultrasound and orbital computed tomography findings.

The TCR sequence derives from a woman between 18 and 29 years old with Graves' hyperthyroidism. Sequencing used blood. This chain connects TRBV18 to TRBJ2-5; tentative D call: TRBD2 (5 bases). The CDR3 spells CASSSSLGQETQYF. The CDR3 DNA sequence: TGTGCCAGTTCTTCCTCACTAGGTCAAGAGACCCAGTACTTC.